This TCR beta chain originates from a study of identifying expanded T cells in peripheral blood. Study-wide results and caveats: Variance in clone template counts between approximately 2-week samples significantly increased with total template count across all healthy donors.

During the collection period, no donor immune events like infections were recorded. This clone came up a few times. Its cognate antigen is unknown. Method: immunoSEQ multiplex PCR; TCRdb's copy keeps in-frame clones and lacks some. This sample has around 100,000 clones; approximately 88% occur once, and the top ten carry roughly 17%. V dropped 1 base and J dropped 0 bases, with 8 bases sitting between them. The germline V gene encodes CDR1 SGHRS and CDR2 YFSETQ. The CDR3 loop spans 15 amino acids. The gene calls are TRBV5-1 and TRBJ2-1; the D is unclear. Source material: blood. This TCR was sampled from a person aged 18 to 70 in good health. CDR3 in DNA: TGCGCCAGCAGCTTGCGCCCTGGCTCCTACAATGAGCAGTTCTTC. Protein product: CASSLRPGSYNEQFF.